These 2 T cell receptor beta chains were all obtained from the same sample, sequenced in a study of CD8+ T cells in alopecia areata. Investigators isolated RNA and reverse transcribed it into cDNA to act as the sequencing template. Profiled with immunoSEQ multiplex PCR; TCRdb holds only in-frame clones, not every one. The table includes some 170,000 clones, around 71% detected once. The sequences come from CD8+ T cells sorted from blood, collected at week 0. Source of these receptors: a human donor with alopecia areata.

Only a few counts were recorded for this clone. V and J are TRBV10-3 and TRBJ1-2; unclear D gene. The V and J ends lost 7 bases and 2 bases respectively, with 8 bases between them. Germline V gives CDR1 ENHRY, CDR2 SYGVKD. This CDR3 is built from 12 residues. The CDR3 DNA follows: TGTGCCATCAAACCAGGAAACTATGGCTACACCTTC. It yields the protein CAIKPGNYGYTF.

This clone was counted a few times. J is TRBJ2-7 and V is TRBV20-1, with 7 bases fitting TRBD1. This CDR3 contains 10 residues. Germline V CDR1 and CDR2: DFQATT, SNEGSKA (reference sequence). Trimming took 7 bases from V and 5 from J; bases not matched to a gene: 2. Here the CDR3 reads CSGQGDEQYF. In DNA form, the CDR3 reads TGCAGTGGTCAGGGGGACGAGCAGTACTTC.